The sequence of this T cell receptor (beta chain) was determined in a study of immune heterogeneity within non-small cell lung tumors. Template input was genomic DNA from bulk tumor (about 600 ng per sample). Surgery yielded several widely spaced biopsies per primary tumor. Patients underwent curative surgery for non-small cell lung cancer (untreated and newly diagnosed). Donors comprised newly diagnosed non-small cell lung cancer patients undergoing surgery with curative intent. This clonotype was observed a handful of times. Antigen: not known. Multiplex PCR employing 32 V and 13 J primers generated amplicons of the TCR beta CDR3. MiXCR, applied by TCRdb to the multiplex PCR reads, yields one record per CDR3 protein. The data hold roughly 3,000 distinct CDR3 sequences, with roughly 21% observed a single time. Study-level findings and limits: Within a patient, dominant CDR3 beta clonotypes were shared across sites, though different locations had unique frequent clones.

CDR3 length: 14 residues. The V and J ends lost 3 bases and 4 bases respectively, with 13 bases between them. Germline values: CDR1 SGHAT, CDR2 FQNNGV. Sequencing was performed on lung tumor tissue. The chain links TRBV11-2 to TRBJ2-7, with D possibly being TRBD2 (7 bases). This sequence originates from a man aged 60 to 69 with non-small cell lung cancer. The CDR3 sequence: CASSFPAGQYEQYF. The CDR3 nucleotides read TGTGCCAGCAGCTTCCCAGCGGGACAATACGAGCAGTACTTC.